A selection of T cell receptor beta chains follows, all from one sample in a study of T cells in tuberculosis. The data were produced by immunoSEQ multiplex PCR, yet TCRdb's version contains in-frame clones alone and is incomplete. Found here are approximately 40,000 clones, around 94% of them singletons; the top ten hold roughly 4%. The starting material was PBMCs, obtained at tuberculosis diagnosis. The source is an adult with tuberculosis. The CDR3 runs from the conserved cysteine through the conserved F or W. D genes are given only for firm matches. For some rows the clone size is stated as once, few or many, or as a class when expanded; others skip it.

D	size	J	V	DNA	CDR3
.	few	TRBJ2-4	TRBV2	TGTGCCAGCAGTGAAATAGTGGGGGCTAACATTCAGTACTTC	CASSEIVGANIQYF
TRBD1	.	TRBJ1-3	TRBV7-2	TGTGCCAGCAGCCTGATGAGGACAGGGACGGGAAACACCATATATTTT	CASSLMRTGTGNTIYF
TRBD1	.	TRBJ1-4	TRBV15	TGTGCCACCAGCGTCCGGACAGGGGGAGTTGGGACTAATGAAAAACTGTTTTTT	CATSVRTGGVGTNEKLFF
TRBD1	.	TRBJ2-7	TRBV19	TGTGCCAGTAGTATGCGACAGGGTACAGACGAGCAGTACTTC	CASSMRQGTDEQYF
TRBD1	.	TRBJ2-7	TRBV30	TGTGCCTGGAGTGTCGACAGGGGGAAGGATTTGGGTTACGAGCAGTACTTC	CAWSVDRGKDLGYEQYF
.	.	TRBJ2-2	TRBV6-4	TGTGCCAGCAGTGCCGCGAACACCGGGGAGCTGTTTTTT	CASSAANTGELFF
TRBD1	.	TRBJ1-3	TRBV29-1	TGCAGCGTTAGGGGACAGGACTCTGGAAACACCATATATTTT	CSVRGQDSGNTIYF
TRBD2	.	TRBJ2-1	TRBV5-1	TGCGCCAGCAGCGGTAGCGGGGGGTCAAATGAGCAGTTCTTC	CASSGSGGSNEQFF
.	.	TRBJ2-7	TRBV5-1	TGCGCCAGCAGCACATCCGGGAGCTACGAGCAGTACTTC	CASSTSGSYEQYF
.	.	TRBJ1-5	TRBV19	TGTGCCAGTAGTGTAAACCCGTCACCGATACAAGGCAATCAGCCCCAGCATTTT	CASSVNPSPIQGNQPQHF
.	.	TRBJ1-5	TRBV11-3	TGTGCCAGCAGCTTAGATTTTAGTCAGCCCCAGCATTTT	CASSLDFSQPQHF
TRBD1	.	TRBJ1-1	TRBV11-2	TGTGCCAGCAGCTTAGAACAGGGGGCCTGGGCTTTCTTT	CASSLEQGAWAFF
.	.	TRBJ2-7	TRBV5-8	TGTGCCAGCAGTTTTGGACTACTTGCCTCCTACGAGCAGTACTTC	CASSFGLLASYEQYF
.	.	TRBJ1-3	TRBV21-1	TGTGCCCCCCGGAGCGGACTGGGAAGGTTTACCGGAAACACCATATATTTT	CAPRSGLGRFTGNTIYF
TRBD1	.	TRBJ1-2	TRBV5-1	TGCGCCAGCAGCTGGGGACAGGGGGGAGACTATGGCTACACCTTC	CASSWGQGGDYGYTF
TRBD2	.	TRBJ2-1	TRBV2	TGTGCCAGCCGGGGGGGGTTTACCAATGAGCAGTTCTTC	CASRGGFTNEQFF
.	.	TRBJ1-2	TRBV2	TGTGCCAGCAGTGATCGGGGGGCGGGCGGCTACACCTTC	CASSDRGAGGYTF
TRBD1	.	TRBJ1-5	TRBV4-3	TGCGCCAGCAGCCAAGAGACAGGGCTGCCCCAGCATTTT	CASSQETGLPQHF
TRBD1	.	TRBJ2-7	TRBV11-2	TGTGCCAGCAGCTTAAGGAGGACAGGTCCCACCTACGAGCAGTACTTC	CASSLRRTGPTYEQYF
.	.	TRBJ2-1	TRBV9	TGTGCCAGCAGCCCCACGGGGGGCTATTACAATGAGCAGTTCTTC	CASSPTGGYYNEQFF